The clone carrying this T cell receptor (beta chain) has more than one count but fewer than ten. These data are taken from a study of early T cells in non-severe SARS-CoV-2 infection. TCRdb processed the 5' RACE reads anew with MiXCR; each CDR3 protein has one entry. Among approximately 71,000 distinct CDR3 sequences, roughly an eighth were seen once, and the ten largest hold 11% to 15%. This CDR3 comprises 16 residues. Trimming at V came to 5 bases and at J to 2 bases, leaving 4 bases not matched to a gene. Germline CDR1 is LNHDA and CDR2 is SQIVND (reference sequence). The chain carries TRBV19 and TRBJ2-5; TRBD2 matches at 14 bases. The receptor was derived from an adult who was a healthcare worker with PCR-confirmed SARS-CoV-2 infection or an uninfected control (not recorded which). The sequenced material came from whole blood. CDR3 amino acids: CASSHGLAGGQETQYF. The CDR3 DNA is TGTGCCAGTAGTCACGGACTAGCGGGGGGACAAGAGACCCAGTACTTC.